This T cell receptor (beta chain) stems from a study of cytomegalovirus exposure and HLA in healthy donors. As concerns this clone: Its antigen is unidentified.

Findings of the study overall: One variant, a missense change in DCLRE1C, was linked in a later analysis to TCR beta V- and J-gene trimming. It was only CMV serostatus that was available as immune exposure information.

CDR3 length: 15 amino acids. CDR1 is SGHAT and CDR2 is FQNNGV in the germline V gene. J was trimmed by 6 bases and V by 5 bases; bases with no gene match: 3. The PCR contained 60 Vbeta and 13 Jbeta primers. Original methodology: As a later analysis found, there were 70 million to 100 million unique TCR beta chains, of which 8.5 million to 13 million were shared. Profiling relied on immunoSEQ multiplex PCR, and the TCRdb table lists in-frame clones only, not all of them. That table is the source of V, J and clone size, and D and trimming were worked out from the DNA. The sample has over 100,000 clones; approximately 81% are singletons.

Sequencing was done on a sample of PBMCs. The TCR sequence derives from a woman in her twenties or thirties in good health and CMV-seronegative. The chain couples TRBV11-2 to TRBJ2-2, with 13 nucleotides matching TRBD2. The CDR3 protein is CASSRTSGRAGELFF. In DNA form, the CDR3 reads TGTGCCAGCAGCCGGACTAGCGGGAGAGCCGGGGAGCTGTTTTTT.